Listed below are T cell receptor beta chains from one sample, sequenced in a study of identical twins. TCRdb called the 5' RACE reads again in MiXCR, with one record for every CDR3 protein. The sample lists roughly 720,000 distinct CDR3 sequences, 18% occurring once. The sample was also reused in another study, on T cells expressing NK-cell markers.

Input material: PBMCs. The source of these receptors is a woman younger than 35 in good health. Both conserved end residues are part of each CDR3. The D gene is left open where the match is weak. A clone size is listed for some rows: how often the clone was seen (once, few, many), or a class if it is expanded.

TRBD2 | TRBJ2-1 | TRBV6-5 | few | TGTGCCAGCAGTTACTCGACGGGGGGAGGGAATGAGCAGTTCTTC | CASSYSTGGGNEQFF
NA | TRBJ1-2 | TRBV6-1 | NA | TGTGCCAGCAGTGAAGGGGGAGCCTCGTACTATGGCTACACCTTC | CASSEGGASYYGYTF
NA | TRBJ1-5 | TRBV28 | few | TGTGCCAGCAGGGTCCCACGGGAGCCCCAGCATTTT | CASRVPREPQHF
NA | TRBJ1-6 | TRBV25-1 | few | TGTGCCAGCAATTCGGACGGTTTTAATTCACCCCTCCACTTT | CASNSDGFNSPLHF
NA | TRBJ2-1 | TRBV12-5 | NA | TGTGCTAGTGGACCCCCCCAGGGGAACTCCTACAATGAGCAGTTCTTC | CASGPPQGNSYNEQFF
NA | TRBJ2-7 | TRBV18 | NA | TGTGCCAGCTCACTGGCGGGACCTCCGACCTCCTACGAGCAGTACTTC | CASSLAGPPTSYEQYF
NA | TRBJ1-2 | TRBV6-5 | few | TGTGCCAGCAGTTACACAGGACAAGGGCATGGCTACACCTTC | CASSYTGQGHGYTF
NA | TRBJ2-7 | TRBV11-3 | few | TGTGCCAGCAGTTCGCACGTGGCCTACGAGCAGTACTTC | CASSSHVAYEQYF
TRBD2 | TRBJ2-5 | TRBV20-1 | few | TGCAGTGCTGGACGGCCGAGGGGAGCGGGAGGCCAAGAGACCCAGTACTTC | CSAGRPRGAGGQETQYF
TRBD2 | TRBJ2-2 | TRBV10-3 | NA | TGTGCCATCAGCGGGGGACTAGCGGGAGATACTGCCGGGGAGCTGTTTTTT | CAISGGLAGDTAGELFF
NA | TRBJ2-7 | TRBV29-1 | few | TGCAGCGTTATCCCTGGGTCGGCCGCCTACGAGCAGTACTTC | CSVIPGSAAYEQYF
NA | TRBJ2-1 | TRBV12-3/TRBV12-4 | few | TGTGCCAGCGCCGGTCGGAAACGTCAGTTCTTC | CASAGRKRQFF
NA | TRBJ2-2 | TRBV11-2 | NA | TGTGCCAGCAGCCTACACACACTAACCGGGGAGCTGTTTTTT | CASSLHTLTGELFF
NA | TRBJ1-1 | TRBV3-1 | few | TGTGCCAGCAGCCAATTGGATCCAGGTTTCACTGAAGCTTTCTTT | CASSQLDPGFTEAFF
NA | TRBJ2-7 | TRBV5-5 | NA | TGTGCCAGCAGCTTTGACTCCCAGGGCTTCTACGAGCAGTACTTC | CASSFDSQGFYEQYF
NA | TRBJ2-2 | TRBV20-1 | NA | TGCAGTGCTAGCTGGGGGACCGGGGAGCTGTTTTTT | CSASWGTGELFF
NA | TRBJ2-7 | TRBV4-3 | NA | TGCGCCAGCAGCCAAGATGGCACTTCGAAGCAGTACTTC | CASSQDGTSKQYF
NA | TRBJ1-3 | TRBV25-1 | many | TGTGCCAGCTCAGGGCTGGCTGGAAACACCATATATTTT | CASSGLAGNTIYF
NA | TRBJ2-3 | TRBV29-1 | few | TGCAGCGTTGATAGGGGCTTGCCAGATACGCAGTATTTT | CSVDRGLPDTQYF
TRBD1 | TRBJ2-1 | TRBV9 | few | TGTGCCAGCAGCTCGGGACAGAATGAGCAGTTCTTC | CASSSGQNEQFF
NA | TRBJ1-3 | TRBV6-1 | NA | TGTGCCAGCAGCGGGACATCGGGAAACACCATATATTTT | CASSGTSGNTIYF
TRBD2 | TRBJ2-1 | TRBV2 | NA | TGTGCCAGCAGTGGAAGCGGGAACTACAATGAGCAGTTCTTC | CASSGSGNYNEQFF
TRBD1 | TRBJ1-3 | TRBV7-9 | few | TGTGCCAGCAGCCAGATACAGGGGATCGGAAACACCATATATTTT | CASSQIQGIGNTIYF
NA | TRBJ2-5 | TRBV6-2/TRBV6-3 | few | TGTGCCAGCAGGTCTCTAGGGTACGAGACCCAGTACTTC | CASRSLGYETQYF
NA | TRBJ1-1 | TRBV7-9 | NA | TGTGCCAGCAGCTCGGGGGGATCTGAAGCTTTCTTT | CASSSGGSEAFF
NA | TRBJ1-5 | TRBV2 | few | TGTGCCAGCAGGGAGACAGGCAGCAATCAGCCCCAGCATTTT | CASRETGSNQPQHF
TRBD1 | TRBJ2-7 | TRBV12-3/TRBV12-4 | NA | TGTGCCAGCAGTACCAGACAGGGGCGCTACGAGCAGTACTTC | CASSTRQGRYEQYF
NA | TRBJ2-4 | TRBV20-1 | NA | TGCAGTGCTGTCCTTAGAGGGACCGGAGGCAGCGAGAGAGCCAAAAACATTCAGTACTTC | CSAVLRGTGGSERAKNIQYF
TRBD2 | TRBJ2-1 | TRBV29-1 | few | TGCAGCGTAGGTAGCCTAGCGGCATACAATGAGCAGTTCTTC | CSVGSLAAYNEQFF
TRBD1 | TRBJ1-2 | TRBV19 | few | TGTGCCAGCGATTTACAGGGGTCGGGCTATGGCTACACCTTC | CASDLQGSGYGYTF
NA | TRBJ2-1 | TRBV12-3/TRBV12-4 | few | TGTGCCAGCAGGGCACAGGGAGGCGTGTCTCTGGGTGAGCAGTTCTTC | CASRAQGGVSLGEQFF
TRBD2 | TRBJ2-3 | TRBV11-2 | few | TGTGCCAGCAGCTCCCCGGCTGGTCGATTAGCGGGGTTGGATACGCAGTATTTT | CASSSPAGRLAGLDTQYF
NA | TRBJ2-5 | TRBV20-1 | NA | TGCAGTGCTGGGGGTTGGCTGTACCAAGAGACCCAGTACTTC | CSAGGWLYQETQYF
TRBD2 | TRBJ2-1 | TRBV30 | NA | TGTGCCTGGAGTGTACGAGCGGGAGGGAGGATTGAGCAGTTCTTC | CAWSVRAGGRIEQFF
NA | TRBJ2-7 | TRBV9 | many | TGTGCCAGCAGCGTAGAGGTTTCTGGCTACGAGCAGTACTTC | CASSVEVSGYEQYF
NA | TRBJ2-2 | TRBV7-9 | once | TGTGCCAGCAGGCTCTCCCCGGAGCTGTTTTTT | CASRLSPELFF
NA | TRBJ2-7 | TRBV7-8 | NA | TGTGCCAGCAGCCGGATCGGATACTACGAGCAGTACTTC | CASSRIGYYEQYF
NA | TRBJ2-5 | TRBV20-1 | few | TGCAGTGCTAGCCTCGAGGGGATACAAGAGACCCAGTACTTC | CSASLEGIQETQYF
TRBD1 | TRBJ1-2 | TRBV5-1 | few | TGCGCCAGCAGCTGGACAGGGGAAAGAAACTATGGCTACACCTTC | CASSWTGERNYGYTF
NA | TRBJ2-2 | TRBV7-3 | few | TGTGCCAGCAAAAAGGGCCGGAACACCGGGGAGCTGTTTTTT | CASKKGRNTGELFF
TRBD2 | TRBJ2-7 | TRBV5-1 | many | TGCGCCAGCAGCCCAGGGACTAGCGGGAGAGACTCCTACGAGCAGTACTTC | CASSPGTSGRDSYEQYF
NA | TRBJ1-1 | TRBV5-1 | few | TGCGCCAGCAAGGGCGGCACGAACACTGAAGCTTTCTTT | CASKGGTNTEAFF
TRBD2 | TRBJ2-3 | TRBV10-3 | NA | TGTGCCATCAGTGCTCCGGGACTAGAGGACGATACGCAGTATTTT | CAISAPGLEDDTQYF
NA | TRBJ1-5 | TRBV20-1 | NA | TGCAGTGTCCCAGCACAGTCCAATCAGCCCCAGCATTTT | CSVPAQSNQPQHF
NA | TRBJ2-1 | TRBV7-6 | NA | TGTGCCAGCAGCTTACACAGGGAGTCCTACAATGAGCAGTTCTTC | CASSLHRESYNEQFF
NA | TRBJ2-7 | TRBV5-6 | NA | TGTGCCAGCAGCTCCTCTAGTTTTGAGCAGTACTTC | CASSSSSFEQYF
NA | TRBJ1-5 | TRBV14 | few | TGTGCCAGCAGCCAAGGTGGTCAGCCCCAGCATTTT | CASSQGGQPQHF
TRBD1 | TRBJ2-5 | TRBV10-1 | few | TGCGCCAGCCGGGACAGGGGCCCGATTAAAGAGACCCAGTACTTC | CASRDRGPIKETQYF
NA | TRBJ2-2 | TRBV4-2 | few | TGTGCCAGCAGCCCATCAGGCGGTCTGGACAGATACACCGGGGAGCTGTTTTTT | CASSPSGGLDRYTGELFF
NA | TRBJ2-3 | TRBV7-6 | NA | TGTGCCAGCAGCTTAGAGGTAGCCGGGGCGACAGATACGCAGTATTTT | CASSLEVAGATDTQYF
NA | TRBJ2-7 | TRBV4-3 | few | TGCGCCAGCAGCCATCCTAATTACAAACGTTTGCAGTACTTC | CASSHPNYKRLQYF
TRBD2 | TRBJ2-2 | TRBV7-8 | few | TGTGCCAGCAGCTCCAGCGGACTAGTTTGGGGGGAGCTGTTTTTT | CASSSSGLVWGELFF
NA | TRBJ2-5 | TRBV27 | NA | TGTGCCAGCACCCGCCATCCGCAGTACAGACTCCAAGAGACCCAGTACTTC | CASTRHPQYRLQETQYF
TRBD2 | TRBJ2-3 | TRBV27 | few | TGTGCCAGCAGTTTAAAAAGCGGGGGAGATACGCAGTATTTT | CASSLKSGGDTQYF
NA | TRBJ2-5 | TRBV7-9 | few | TGTGCCAGCACCCACCACAGAGAGACCCAGTACTTC | CASTHHRETQYF